The 14 T cell receptor beta chains presented below share a single source sample, sequenced in a study of cytomegalovirus exposure and HLA in healthy donors. Use of 60 Vbeta and 13 Jbeta primers characterized the PCR. The repertoire was sequenced with immunoSEQ multiplex PCR; TCRdb's copy has only in-frame clones and lacks some. The sample lists around 85,000 clones; roughly 77% were seen once. Sequencing was done on a sample of PBMCs. These receptors were obtained from a man in his sixties in good health and CMV-seronegative.

The chain couples TRBV7-3 to TRBJ2-5; tentatively, D is TRBD2 (5 bases). V shed 2 bases and J shed 4 bases, with 8 bases lying between them. In germline, CDR1 is SGHTA, CDR2 FQGTGA. The CDR3 length is 13 residues. CDR3: CASSLREGETQYF. CDR3 DNA sequence: TGTGCCAGCAGCTTACGAGAGGGAGAGACCCAGTACTTC.

This chain connects TRBV7-9 to TRBJ1-5; perhaps TRBD1 as D (6 bases). This CDR3 contains 15 residues. V lost 3 bases to trimming and J lost 5 bases, with 14 bases between them. Germline V gives CDR1 SEHNR, CDR2 FQNEAQ (reference sequence). CDR3 nucleotide sequence: TGTGCCAGCAGCTTCGGGGGGCTCGAAGATCAGCCCCAGCATTTT. Translation gives CASSFGGLEDQPQHF.

The V call is TRBV11-2, the J call TRBJ1-2; D ambiguous. Germline CDR1 reads SGHAT; CDR2 reads FQNNGV. This CDR3 region has 15 residues. The V end lost 0 bases, the J end lost 8 bases, and 16 bases lay between the germline ends. CDR3 nucleotides: TGTGCCAGCAGCTTAGATCGGGCGACCCCGGGAGGCTACACCTTC. Its protein product is CASSLDRATPGGYTF.

There are a few counts of this clone. V and J are TRBV28 and TRBJ1-1; 8 bases are shared with TRBD1. V gave up 5 bases and J gave up 10 bases; unmatched junction bases: 3. The CDR3 runs 11 residues. Germline V gene lookup returns CDR1 MDHEN and CDR2 SYDVKM. Here the CDR3 reads CASSLDRGAFF. The CDR3 DNA reads TGTGCCAGCAGTCTCGACAGGGGAGCTTTCTTT.

This clone is large in the sample. A junction boundary mismatches the germline segment, possibly from a read error. The chain employs TRBV19 and TRBJ1-2, with a weak D call TRBD1 (5 bases). Germline V gene sequence: CDR1 LNHDA, CDR2 SQIVND (reference sequence). CDR3 length: 13 residues. The CDR3 bases are TGCGCGATCGCCGGGGGGGAAAACTATGGCTACACCTTC. Residues: CAIAGGENYGYTF.

The chain has TRBV6-5 and TRBJ2-7; D uncertain. This CDR3 spans 15 amino acids. Trimming removed 6 bases at V and 0 bases at J, with 15 bases between. CDR1 MNHEY and CDR2 SVGAGI come from the germline V gene. This CDR3 reads CASSRRLASSYEQYF. CDR3 DNA sequence: TGTGCCAGCAGCCGCAGGCTTGCGAGCTCCTACGAGCAGTACTTC.

The chain uses TRBV29-1 and TRBJ1-2; TRBD1 might be the D (5 bases). Trimming removed 4 bases from V and 8 bases from J, with 17 bases in between. The V gene's germline CDR1 is SQVTM and CDR2 ANQGSEA. The CDR3 length is 13 residues. CDR3 residues: CSVVPGRSRGYTF. The CDR3 bases are TGCAGCGTTGTCCCAGGGAGGTCTCGAGGCTACACCTTC.

V is TRBV29-1 and J is TRBJ1-2, with D unclear. The CDR3 spans 15 residues. The V end was cut by 4 bases, the J end by 4 bases, with 19 bases between. Per the germline V gene, CDR1 is SQVTM and CDR2 is ANQGSEA. CDR3 region: CSVGVGVSVGYGYTF. CDR3 nucleotide sequence: TGCAGCGTTGGCGTCGGAGTCTCAGTTGGCTATGGCTACACCTTC. Together with reference TRBV29-1 and TRBJ1-2, the CDR3 gives the full variable domain: SAVISQKPSRDICQRGTSLTIQCQVDSQVTMMFWYRQQPGQSLTLIATANQGSEATYESGFVIDKFPISRPNLTFSTLTVSNMSPEDSSIYLCSVGVGVSVGYGYTFGSGTRLTVV.

The chain couples TRBV18 to TRBJ1-5, with no clear D. This CDR3 has 16 residues. V lost 4 bases and J 2 bases, leaving 15 bases between the germline ends. From germline, CDR1 is KGHSH and CDR2 LQKENI. CDR3 sequence reads: CASSQSAPGGNQPQHF. As DNA, the CDR3 is TGTGCCAGCTCACAGTCGGCCCCCGGGGGCAATCAGCCCCAGCATTTT.

In DNA form, the CDR3 reads TGTGCCAGCAGCGCCCGGGACAACCCCGCGGATACGCAGTATTTT. Protein sequence: CASSARDNPADTQYF. The V call is TRBV9, the J call TRBJ2-3, with D possibly being TRBD1 (6 bases). The CDR3 consists of 15 residues. Germline values: CDR1 SGDLS, CDR2 YYNGEE. Trimming took off 3 bases at V and 6 bases at J, with 17 bases between the two ends.

The V call is TRBV2, the J call TRBJ2-3, with 8 bases aligning to TRBD2. V shed 6 bases and J 1 base; nucleotides not matched to a gene: 9. Germline assignment: CDR1 SNHLY and CDR2 FYNNEI. This CDR3 is built from 16 residues. CDR3 DNA: TGTGCCAGCAGCCGCTGGGCGGGGGGTCGCACAGATACGCAGTATTTT. Translating gives CASSRWAGGRTDTQYF. The full variable domain, completed using reference TRBV2 and TRBJ2-3, is EPEVTQTPSHQVTQMGQEVILRCVPISNHLYFYWYRQILGQKVEFLVSFYNNEISEKSEIFDDQFSVERPDGSNFTLKIRSTKLEDSAMYFCASSRWAGGRTDTQYFGPGTRLTVL.

In this sample, this clone turned up a few times. This sequence joins TRBV5-4 and TRBJ1-2, with D unclear. Germline-derived CDR1 and CDR2 are SGHNT and YYREEE (reference sequence). The CDR3 is made up of 14 amino acids. The V and J ends lost 3 bases and 6 bases respectively, with 15 bases between them. The DNA of the CDR3 is TGTGCCAGCAGCTCCCCAGCCAGGCGAGATGGCTACACCTTC. Residues: CASSSPARRDGYTF.

Points on this clone: A read error may produce the germline difference seen at one junction end. The genes are TRBV7-2 and TRBJ2-7, with 7 nucleotides matching TRBD1. Germline CDR1 reads SGHTA; CDR2 reads FQGNSA. The CDR3 extends over 13 amino acids. DNA of the CDR3: TGTGCCAGCAGCATTCAACAGGGGCGCGAGCGGTACTTC. Translation gives CASSIQQGRERYF.

Here the CDR3 DNA reads TGTGCCAGTAGTTCTGGACAGGGCAACTATGGCTACACCTTC. It codes for CASSSGQGNYGYTF. The chain links TRBV19 to TRBJ1-2; 8 positions match TRBD1. Per the germline V gene, CDR1 is LNHDA and CDR2 is SQIVND (reference sequence). The CDR3 has 14 amino acids. V gave up 5 bases and J gave up 2 bases; unmatched junction bases: 4. The full variable domain, rest sourced from reference TRBV19 and TRBJ1-2, is DGGITQSPKYLFRKEGQNVTLSCEQNLNHDAMYWYRQDPGQGLRLIYYSQIVNDFQKGDIAEGYSVSREKKESFPLTVTSAQKNPTAFYLCASSSGQGNYGYTFGSGTRLTVV.